The 4 T cell receptor beta chains reported below all come from one sample, sequenced in a study of T cells in Graves' hyperthyroidism and ophthalmopathy. What was amplified from RNA transcripts were TCR beta CDR3 regions. RT-PCR in the first round (using the HTBI primer set) targeted the TCR CDR3. TCRdb used MiXCR to reprocess the multiplex PCR reads, holding one entry per CDR3 protein. This table has around 340,000 distinct CDR3 sequences, approximately 17% appearing once. The specimen was blood. The source is a woman in her twenties or thirties with Graves' hyperthyroidism that later progressed to Graves' ophthalmopathy.

This clonotype was observed many times. The V call is TRBV4-2, the J call TRBJ2-3; no firm D call. V was pared by 1 base and J by 3 bases, with 5 bases between. There are 13 residues in the CDR3. Germline V gives CDR1 LGHNA, CDR2 YNFKEQ. The CDR3 sequence: CASSQVKTDTQYF. The CDR3 bases are TGTGCCAGCAGCCAAGTAAAAACAGATACGCAGTATTTT.

This clonotype was recorded at least ten times. The gene calls are TRBV3-1 and TRBJ2-1; 16 bases line up with TRBD2. The CDR3 totals 17 residues. After removal of 3 bases from V and 8 bases from J, the junction contained 7 bases not matched to a gene. Germline V gene sequence: CDR1 LGHDT, CDR2 YNNKEL (reference sequence). CDR3 region: CASSQRGTSGGADEQFF. The CDR3 nucleotides read TGTGCCAGCAGCCAGCGGGGGACTAGCGGGGGGGCCGATGAGCAGTTCTTC.

This clonotype appeared many times. The gene calls are TRBV20-1 and TRBJ2-7; 8 positions agree with TRBD1. V shed 3 bases, J shed 2 bases, and the junction held 9 bases outside the gene matches. The CDR3 totals 15 residues. Germline CDR1 reads DFQATT; CDR2 reads SNEGSKA (reference sequence). The CDR3 coding sequence is TGCAGTGCTAGTACTCCGGGACAGGCTCCCTACGAGCAGTACTTC. Translating gives CSASTPGQAPYEQYF.

The table lists this clonotype with many counts. This chain links TRBV20-1 with TRBJ2-5; TRBD1 aligns across 9 bases. V lost 0 bases, J lost 2 bases, and 7 bases stayed unmatched. The V gene's germline CDR1 is DFQATT and CDR2 SNEGSKA (reference sequence). This CDR3 contains 16 residues. The CDR3 spells CSARDVDRGTQETQYF. For the CDR3, the DNA is TGCAGTGCTAGAGATGTCGACAGGGGGACTCAAGAGACCCAGTACTTC.